One T cell receptor beta chain is described in this entry. V shed 6 bases and J 6 bases; nucleotides not matched to a gene: 4. The length of the CDR3 is 14 residues. These data belong to a study of T cells of healthy individuals. MiXCR, run by TCRdb on the 5' RACE reads, gives a single entry per CDR3 protein. The sample records about 82,000 distinct CDR3 sequences, around 5.1% being singletons. The receptor's source is a female donor in good health. The rearrangement links TRBV12-3 or TRBV12-4 to TRBJ2-2, with 10 bases matching TRBD1. CDR3 protein: CASRTGTGAGELFF. The CDR3 coding sequence is TGTGCCAGCAGAACCGGGACAGGGGCCGGGGAGCTGTTTTTT.